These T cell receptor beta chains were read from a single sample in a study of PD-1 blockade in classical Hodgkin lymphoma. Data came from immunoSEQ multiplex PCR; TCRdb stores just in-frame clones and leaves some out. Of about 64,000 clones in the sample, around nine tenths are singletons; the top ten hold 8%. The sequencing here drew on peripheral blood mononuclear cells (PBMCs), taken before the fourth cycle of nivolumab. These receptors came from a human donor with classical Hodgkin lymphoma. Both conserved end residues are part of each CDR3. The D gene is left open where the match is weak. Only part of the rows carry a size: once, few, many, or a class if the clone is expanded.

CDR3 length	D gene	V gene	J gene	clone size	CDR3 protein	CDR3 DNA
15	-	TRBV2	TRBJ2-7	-	CASSEWVRETYEQYF	TGTGCCAGCAGTGAATGGGTCAGGGAAACCTACGAGCAGTACTTC
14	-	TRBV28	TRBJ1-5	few	CASSLLKGNQPQHF	TGTGCCAGCAGTTTACTCAAGGGCAATCAGCCCCAGCATTTT
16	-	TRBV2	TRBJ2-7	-	CASSAFGAGIPYEQYF	TGTGCCAGCAGTGCGTTCGGGGCAGGGATCCCCTACGAGCAGTACTTC
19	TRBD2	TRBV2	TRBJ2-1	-	CASSAVTAGTSGGNNEQFF	TGTGCCAGCAGCGCCGTGACGGCCGGGACTAGCGGGGGGAACAATGAGCAGTTCTTC
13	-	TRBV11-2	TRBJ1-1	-	CASSLGVNTEAFF	TGTGCCAGCAGCTTAGGCGTGAACACTGAAGCTTTCTTT
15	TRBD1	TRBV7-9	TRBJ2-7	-	CASSSTGATLREQYF	TGTGCCAGCAGCTCTACAGGGGCAACCCTGAGGGAGCAGTACTTC
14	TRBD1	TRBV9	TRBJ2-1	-	CASSLDRGHNEQFF	TGTGCCAGCAGCCTGGACAGGGGGCATAATGAGCAGTTCTTC
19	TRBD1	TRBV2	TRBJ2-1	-	CASRDPGQGTPRSYNEQFF	TGTGCCAGCAGAGATCCGGGACAGGGGACCCCCCGGTCCTACAATGAGCAGTTCTTC
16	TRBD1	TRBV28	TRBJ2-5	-	CASRPGQGPLQETQYF	TGTGCCAGCAGACCCGGACAGGGCCCTCTCCAAGAGACCCAGTACTTC
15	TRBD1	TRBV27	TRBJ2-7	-	CASSLSGTGRYEQYF	TGTGCCAGCAGTTTATCCGGGACAGGACGCTACGAGCAGTACTTC
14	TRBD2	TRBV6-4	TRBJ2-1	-	CASSAGLEGNEQFF	TGTGCCAGCAGTGCGGGACTAGAAGGCAATGAGCAGTTCTTC
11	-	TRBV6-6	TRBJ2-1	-	CASSKGPFKFF	TGTGCCAGCAGTAAGGGACCTTTTAAGTTCTTC
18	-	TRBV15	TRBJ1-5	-	CATLTLWTAIYSNQPQHF	TGTGCCACCCTTACCCTTTGGACAGCAATTTATAGCAATCAGCCCCAGCATTTT
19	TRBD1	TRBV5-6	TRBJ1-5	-	CASSRAFRGESLSNQPQHF	TGTGCCAGCAGTCGCGCGTTCAGGGGGGAATCCTTGAGCAATCAGCCCCAGCATTTT
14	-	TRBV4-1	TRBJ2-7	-	CASSLKGLTYEQYF	TGCGCCAGCAGCCTTAAGGGCCTGACCTACGAGCAGTACTTC
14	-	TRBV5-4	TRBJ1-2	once	CASSFSTGLSGYTF	TGTGCCAGCAGTTTTTCAACAGGGTTAAGTGGCTACACCTTC
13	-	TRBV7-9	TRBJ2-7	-	CASSYTHRVEQYF	TGTGCCAGCAGCTACACCCACAGGGTTGAGCAGTACTTC
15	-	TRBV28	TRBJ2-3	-	CASPPQDGRTDTQYF	TGTGCCAGCCCTCCCCAGGACGGCCGCACAGATACGCAGTATTTT
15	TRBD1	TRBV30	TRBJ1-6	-	CAWRGGQLNNSPLHF	TGTGCCTGGAGGGGGGGACAGCTAAATAATTCACCCCTCCACTTT
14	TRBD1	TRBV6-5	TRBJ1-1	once	CASSYYPGGAEAFF	TGTGCCAGCAGTTACTACCCAGGGGGCGCTGAAGCTTTCTTT
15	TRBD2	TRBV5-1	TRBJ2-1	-	CASSSGLAVNNEQFF	TGCGCCAGCAGCTCTGGACTAGCGGTAAACAATGAGCAGTTCTTC
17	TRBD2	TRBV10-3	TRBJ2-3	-	CAISESVASGSTDTQYF	TGTGCCATCAGTGAGTCGGTTGCTAGCGGTAGCACAGATACGCAGTATTTT
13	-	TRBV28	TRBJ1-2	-	CASSPDRFYGYTF	TGTGCCAGCAGTCCCGACAGGTTCTATGGCTACACCTTC
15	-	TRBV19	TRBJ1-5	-	CASSLWVQGGQPQHF	TGTGCCAGTAGCCTTTGGGTCCAGGGTGGACAGCCCCAGCATTTT
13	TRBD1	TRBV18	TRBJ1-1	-	CASSPDRGARAFF	TGTGCCAGCTCACCCGACAGGGGGGCGCGAGCTTTCTTT
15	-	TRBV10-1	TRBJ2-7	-	CDFPRVRTDTYEQYF	TGCGATTTCCCCCGTGTCCGGACAGACACCTACGAGCAGTACTTC
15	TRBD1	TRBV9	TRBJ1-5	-	CASSVGFDRGQPQHF	TGTGCCAGCAGCGTAGGTTTTGACAGGGGTCAGCCCCAGCATTTT
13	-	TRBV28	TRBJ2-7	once	CASRPGTGYEQYF	TGTGCCAGCAGACCCGGGACCGGCTACGAGCAGTACTTC
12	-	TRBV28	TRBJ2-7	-	CASSLIAYEQYF	TGTGCCAGCAGTTTGATCGCCTACGAGCAGTACTTC
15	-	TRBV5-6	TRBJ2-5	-	CASSGVGGPWETQYF	TGTGCCAGCAGCGGGGTGGGGGGACCCTGGGAGACCCAGTACTTC
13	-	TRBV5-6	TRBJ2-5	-	CASSQVGRETQYF	TGTGCCAGCAGTCAGGTGGGGAGGGAGACCCAGTACTTC
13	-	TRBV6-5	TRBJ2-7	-	CASKGEFTYEQYF	TGTGCCAGCAAGGGGGAGTTTACTTACGAGCAGTACTTC
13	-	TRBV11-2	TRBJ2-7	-	CASSWDTSYEQYF	TGTGCCAGCAGCTGGGACACTTCCTACGAGCAGTACTTC
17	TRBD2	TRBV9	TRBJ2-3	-	CASSLEDHRREKDTQYF	TGTGCCAGCAGCCTAGAGGACCACAGGCGGGAGAAAGATACGCAGTATTTT
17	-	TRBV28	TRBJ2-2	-	CASSLGLSGRNTGELFF	TGTGCCAGCAGTTTAGGGCTAAGCGGGCGGAACACCGGGGAGCTGTTTTTT
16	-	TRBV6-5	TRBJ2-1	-	CASSYSGGRGYNEQFF	TGTGCCAGCAGTTACTCGGGAGGGAGGGGGTACAATGAGCAGTTCTTC
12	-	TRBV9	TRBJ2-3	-	CASSATMDTQYF	TGTGCCAGCAGTGCCACGATGGATACGCAGTATTTT
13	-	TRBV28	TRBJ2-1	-	CASSRTGYDEQFF	TGTGCCAGCAGTAGAACAGGGTACGATGAGCAGTTCTTC
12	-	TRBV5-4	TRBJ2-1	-	CASSFGGLEQFF	TGTGCCAGCAGCTTCGGGGGTCTTGAGCAGTTCTTC
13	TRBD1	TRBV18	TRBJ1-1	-	CATDRASNTEAFF	TGTGCCACTGACAGGGCTAGTAACACTGAAGCTTTCTTT
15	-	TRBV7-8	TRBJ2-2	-	CASSPRGGDTGELFF	TGTGCCAGCAGCCCCCGAGGGGGGGACACCGGGGAGCTGTTTTTT
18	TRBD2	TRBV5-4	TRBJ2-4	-	CASSSGLGGSLTKNIQYF	TGTGCCAGCAGCTCGGGTCTGGGCGGGAGCCTTACCAAAAACATTCAGTACTTC
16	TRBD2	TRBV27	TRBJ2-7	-	CASSLFTSGGPREQYF	TGTGCCAGCAGTTTGTTTACTAGCGGGGGGCCTCGGGAGCAGTACTTC
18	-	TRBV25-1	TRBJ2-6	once	CASSGLERDTSGANVLTF	TGTGCCAGCAGTGGACTAGAACGGGACACCTCTGGGGCCAACGTCCTGACTTTC
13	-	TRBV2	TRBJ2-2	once	CASSVDSRGELFF	TGTGCCAGCAGTGTGGACAGCCGCGGGGAGCTGTTTTTT
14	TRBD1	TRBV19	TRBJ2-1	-	CASRDRGSYNEQFF	TGTGCCAGCCGGGACAGGGGCTCCTACAATGAGCAGTTCTTC
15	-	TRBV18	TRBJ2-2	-	CASSPKGTNTGELFF	TGTGCCAGCTCACCAAAGGGAACTAACACCGGGGAGCTGTTTTTT
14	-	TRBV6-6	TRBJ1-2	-	CASSYSAGQYGYTF	TGTGCCAGCAGTTACTCCGCCGGACAGTATGGCTACACCTTC
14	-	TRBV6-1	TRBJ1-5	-	CASRIGDSNQPQHF	TGTGCCAGCAGGATAGGAGATAGCAATCAGCCCCAGCATTTT
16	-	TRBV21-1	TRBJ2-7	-	CASSKLWRHYSYEQYF	TGTGCCAGCAGCAAACTTTGGCGGCACTACTCCTACGAGCAGTACTTC